This record covers a single T cell receptor beta chain. The antigen is undetermined. The entry originates in a study of T-cell reconstitution after alpha-beta-depleted transplantation in children. Regarding the study as a whole: About two months after transplant, alpha-beta T cells reportedly came from several hundred expanded graft clones. From newly produced T cells came most of the T-cell counts and diversity one year after transplant. Surviving recipient T cells and thymic progenitors produced the high day-60 TCRbeta diversity seen in some patients.

Preparing the TCRbeta library involved the use of unique molecular identifiers. TCRdb reprocessed the PCR reads with MiXCR, giving one entry per CDR3 protein. The sample holds about 500,000 distinct CDR3 sequences, around 10% seen once. The CDR3 spans 15 residues. Trimming cost V 6 bases and J 4 bases; bases outside gene matches: 11. The germline CDR1 and CDR2 sequences are DFQATT and SNEGSKA (reference sequence). The sequence was obtained from a female patient aged 2-10 years who had a stem cell transplant for aplastic anemia, so the T cells may come from the graft donor. The sequencing used PBMCs, mostly from graft donor cells, collected 180 days after TCRalphabeta/CD19-depleted stem cell transplant. This chain joins TRBV20-1 and TRBJ2-3; 9 bases map to TRBD2. CDR3 loop: CSATEVAGDPDTQYF. The DNA for the CDR3 is TGCAGTGCCACAGAGGTAGCGGGAGACCCAGATACGCAGTATTTT.